This is a list of T cell receptor beta chains from one sample in a study of blood T cell repertoires in COVID-19. Clones were sequenced by immunoSEQ multiplex PCR, and TCRdb holds only the in-frame ones, with some missing. The sample comprises 150,000 to 200,000 clones, about 79% of which are singletons, and 26% rests with the top ten. The sequenced sample consisted of peripheral blood. The receptor set was obtained from a woman between 70 and 85 years old with acute or convalescent COVID-19. CDR3s include the opening cysteine and the closing phenylalanine or tryptophan. A D gene is named only where the DNA matches it firmly. Some rows have no size entry. The others give once, few or many, or a class for an expanded clone.

>.|TRBV19|16|TRBJ1-6|.
TGTGCCAGTAGTATAGAGGCCGGGACTGGGAATTCACCCCTCCACTTT
CASSIEAGTGNSPLHF
>.|TRBV6-5|11|TRBJ1-2|.
TGTGCCAACGGACCCAGGGGCGGCTACACCTTC
CANGPRGGYTF
>.|TRBV11-2|14|TRBJ2-3|.
TGTGCCAGCAGCTTAGGACAGGGCACAGATACGCAGTATTTT
CASSLGQGTDTQYF
>.|TRBV7-2|14|TRBJ2-2|.
TGTGCCAGCAGCTTAGATTCCAGCACCGGGGAGCTGTTTTTT
CASSLDSSTGELFF
>TRBD2|TRBV7-2|17|TRBJ2-1|.
TGTGCCAGCAGCTGGACTAGCGGGGGATCCTCCTACAATGAGCAGTTCTTC
CASSWTSGGSSYNEQFF
>.|TRBV7-2|16|TRBJ2-7|many
TGTGCCAGCAGCCCAGGGCCCACGGGACTCAACTACGAGCAGTACTTC
CASSPGPTGLNYEQYF
>TRBD2|TRBV7-2|16|TRBJ2-2|.
TGTGCCAGCAGCTTAGCGCCGGGACTACACACCGGGGAGCTGTTTTTT
CASSLAPGLHTGELFF
>TRBD2|TRBV5-4|16|TRBJ2-7|.
TGTGCCAGCAGCGGAGCCCCTAGCGGGGCATCCTACGAGCAGTACTTC
CASSGAPSGASYEQYF
>TRBD1|TRBV18|15|TRBJ1-6|.
TGTGCCAGCTCACCACCGGCAGGGGGCAATTCACCCCTCCACTTT
CASSPPAGGNSPLHF
>.|TRBV3-1/TRBV3-2|14|TRBJ1-3|once
TGTGCCAGCAGCCAAGGCAGGGCTGGAAACACCATATATTTT
CASSQGRAGNTIYF
>TRBD1|TRBV3-1/TRBV3-2|17|TRBJ2-2|.
TGTGCCAGCAGCCATCCCACAGGGGGCTGGGGTACCGGGGAGCTGTTTTTT
CASSHPTGGWGTGELFF
>TRBD1|TRBV5-4|16|TRBJ2-7|.
TGTGCCAGCAGCTTGAAGGGACAGCGACCCTCCTACGAGCAGTACTTC
CASSLKGQRPSYEQYF
>TRBD1|TRBV6-2/TRBV6-3|14|TRBJ1-2|few
TGTGCCAGCAGTTATGACAGGGCGGGCTATGGCTACACCTTC
CASSYDRAGYGYTF
>.|TRBV19|11|TRBJ1-4|.
TGTGCCACCAAACAGGGCGCAAAACTGTTTTTT
CATKQGAKLFF
>.|TRBV19|14|TRBJ1-2|once
TGTGCCAGTAGTATATCCACGGGAGCGTCGGGCTACACCTTC
CASSISTGASGYTF
>TRBD1|TRBV3-1/TRBV3-2|13|TRBJ2-7|.
TGTGCCAGCAGCCGACAGGGGGCCGACGAGCAGTACTTC
CASSRQGADEQYF
>TRBD1|TRBV2|15|TRBJ2-7|.
TGTGCCAGCAGGAGGGGGGGGACAGGGACCTACGAGCAGTACTTC
CASRRGGTGTYEQYF
>.|TRBV11-3|14|TRBJ1-1|.
TGTGCCAGCAGCTCATACGACAGTAACACTGAAGCTTTCTTT
CASSSYDSNTEAFF
>TRBD1|TRBV7-2|15|TRBJ2-7|.
TGTGCCAGCAGCTTTGACGGGACAGGGGGCTACGAGCAGTACTTC
CASSFDGTGGYEQYF
>.|TRBV5-6|13|TRBJ2-5|few
TGTGCCAGCAGCCCGGACGGCGGGGAGACCCAGTACTTC
CASSPDGGETQYF
>.|TRBV5-5|16|TRBJ1-2|.
TGTGCCAGCAGCCTTAGGGGGTCCGGGGCCGATGTTGGCTACACCTTC
CASSLRGSGADVGYTF
>.|TRBV19|16|TRBJ2-2|.
TGTGCCAGTAGTATTCAGGCGGGCGGGGACACCGGGGAGCTGTTTTTT
CASSIQAGGDTGELFF
>.|TRBV29-1|14|TRBJ1-1|.
TGCAGCCTCAACGGGGGGGGCATGAACACTGAAGCTTTCTTT
CSLNGGGMNTEAFF
>.|TRBV11-2|15|TRBJ2-1|.
TGTGCCAGCAGCCCCGATGGGCGGGGATCCAATGAGCAGTTCTTC
CASSPDGRGSNEQFF
>.|TRBV19|14|TRBJ2-2|.
TGTGCCAGCCGTCCAATACATAGCAGCGGGGAGCTGTTTTTT
CASRPIHSSGELFF
>.|TRBV3-1/TRBV3-2|14|TRBJ2-2|few
TGTGCCAGCAGCCAAACCCACGGGGGCGGGGAGCTGTTTTTT
CASSQTHGGGELFF
>TRBD2|TRBV3-1/TRBV3-2|16|TRBJ2-1|.
TGTGCCAGCAGCCAACTACTAGCGTCATCCTACAATGAGCAGTTCTTC
CASSQLLASSYNEQFF
>.|TRBV7-5|16|TRBJ2-1|.
TGTGCCAGAAGTTATAGACAGACCCCCTCCTACAATGAGCAGTTCTTC
CARSYRQTPSYNEQFF